The rows below give T cell receptor beta chains drawn from one sample of a study of blood T cell repertoires in COVID-19. Profiled with immunoSEQ multiplex PCR; TCRdb holds only in-frame clones, not every one. Of 300,000 to 450,000 clones listed, around 87% are singletons. Sequencing was done on a sample of PBMCs or T cells enriched from blood (not recorded which). Every receptor here comes from a man younger than 45 who had recovered from COVID-19. CDR3s include the opening cysteine and the closing phenylalanine or tryptophan. Each record gives: CDR3 length, V gene, J gene, CDR3 protein.

14	TRBV10-1	TRBJ2-5	CASSESSRAETQYF
16	TRBV14	TRBJ1-2	CASSITDRRAGEGYTF
15	TRBV9	TRBJ2-3	CASSPSGGAIDTQYF
15	TRBV4-3	TRBJ1-2	CASSQEGDRFYGYTF
15	TRBV19	TRBJ1-1	CASIMRQGGGTEAFF
13	TRBV9	TRBJ2-1	CASSVDVTNEQFF
14	TRBV24-1	TRBJ2-1	CATSAGRVYNEQFF
13	TRBV6-6	TRBJ1-5	CASRGTANQPQHF
15	TRBV9	TRBJ1-2	CASSVRAKDRDGYTF
15	TRBV18	TRBJ2-1	CASSRTSGVYNEQFF
17	TRBV4-2	TRBJ2-2	CASRRNPGQGATGELFF
16	TRBV14	TRBJ1-5	CASSQGGGVSNQPQHF
18	TRBV4-2	TRBJ2-2	CASSQALLGTGNTGELFF
16	TRBV6-2/TRBV6-3	TRBJ2-7	CASSQLGGGAVYEQYF
15	TRBV5-6	TRBJ1-3	CASSYNDSPGNTIYF
13	TRBV3-1/TRBV3-2	TRBJ2-5	CASSTGPGETQYF
12	TRBV19	TRBJ2-1	CASSITINEQFF
12	TRBV7-9	TRBJ1-1	CASSRDRAEAFF
13	TRBV29-1	TRBJ1-2	CSASSGANYGYTF
13	TRBV25-1	TRBJ1-1	CASSEFSGSEAFF
13	TRBV6-5	TRBJ2-7	CASRGTGSYEQYF
13	TRBV7-6	TRBJ1-5	CASSPNNNQPQHF
14	TRBV7-2	TRBJ1-5	CASSPGRGHQPQHF
15	TRBV30	TRBJ2-1	CAWNLRQRFNNEQFF
14	TRBV19	TRBJ2-7	CASRTGGPSYEQYF
15	TRBV7-6	TRBJ2-1	CASAQQGQGLDEQFF
15	TRBV18	TRBJ2-5	CASSPPIVGAETQYF
17	TRBV4-2	TRBJ2-3	CASSQQTSGGALNTQYF
13	TRBV6-5	TRBJ2-1	CANKGAGNNEQFF
15	TRBV19	TRBJ1-4	CASSRHTQGNEKLFF
14	TRBV6-1	TRBJ1-5	CASSEGDRNQPQHF
15	TRBV7-6	TRBJ2-4	CASSSRAGSKNIQYF
15	TRBV4-3	TRBJ1-1	CASSQEDRSGTEAFF
14	TRBV6-2/TRBV6-3	TRBJ1-2	CASIPRDSIYGYTF
14	TRBV4-1	TRBJ2-7	CASSQESDFYEQYF
15	TRBV30	TRBJ2-7	CAWSTAGGITYEQYF
16	TRBV6-1	TRBJ1-5	CASSEFSLGAGQPQHF
15	TRBV3-1/TRBV3-2	TRBJ2-3	CASSLPPGRRPPQYF
14	TRBV6-1	TRBJ1-6	CASSTDYLNSPLHF
14	TRBV5-1	TRBJ1-2	CASSLFGSTTSRSF
14	TRBV6-5	TRBJ1-5	CASSYGGRNQPQHF
14	TRBV7-9	TRBJ1-2	CASSRIDSFYGYTF
13	TRBV6-5	TRBJ2-1	CASSQGWDNEQFF
13	TRBV18	TRBJ1-6	CASSLGGVSPLHF